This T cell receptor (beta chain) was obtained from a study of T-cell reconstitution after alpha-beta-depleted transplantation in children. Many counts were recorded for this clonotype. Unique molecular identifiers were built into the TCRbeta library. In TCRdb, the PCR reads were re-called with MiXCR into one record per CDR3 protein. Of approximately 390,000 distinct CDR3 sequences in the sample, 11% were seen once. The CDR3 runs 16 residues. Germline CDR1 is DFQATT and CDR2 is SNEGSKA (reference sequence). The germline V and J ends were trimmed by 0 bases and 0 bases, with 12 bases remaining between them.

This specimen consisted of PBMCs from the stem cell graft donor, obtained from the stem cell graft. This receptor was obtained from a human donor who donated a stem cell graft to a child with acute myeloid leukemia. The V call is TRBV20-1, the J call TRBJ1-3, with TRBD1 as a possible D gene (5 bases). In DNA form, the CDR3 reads TGCAGTGCTAGAGATGGCAGGGCCCCCTCTGGAAACACCATATATTTT. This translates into CSARDGRAPSGNTIYF.